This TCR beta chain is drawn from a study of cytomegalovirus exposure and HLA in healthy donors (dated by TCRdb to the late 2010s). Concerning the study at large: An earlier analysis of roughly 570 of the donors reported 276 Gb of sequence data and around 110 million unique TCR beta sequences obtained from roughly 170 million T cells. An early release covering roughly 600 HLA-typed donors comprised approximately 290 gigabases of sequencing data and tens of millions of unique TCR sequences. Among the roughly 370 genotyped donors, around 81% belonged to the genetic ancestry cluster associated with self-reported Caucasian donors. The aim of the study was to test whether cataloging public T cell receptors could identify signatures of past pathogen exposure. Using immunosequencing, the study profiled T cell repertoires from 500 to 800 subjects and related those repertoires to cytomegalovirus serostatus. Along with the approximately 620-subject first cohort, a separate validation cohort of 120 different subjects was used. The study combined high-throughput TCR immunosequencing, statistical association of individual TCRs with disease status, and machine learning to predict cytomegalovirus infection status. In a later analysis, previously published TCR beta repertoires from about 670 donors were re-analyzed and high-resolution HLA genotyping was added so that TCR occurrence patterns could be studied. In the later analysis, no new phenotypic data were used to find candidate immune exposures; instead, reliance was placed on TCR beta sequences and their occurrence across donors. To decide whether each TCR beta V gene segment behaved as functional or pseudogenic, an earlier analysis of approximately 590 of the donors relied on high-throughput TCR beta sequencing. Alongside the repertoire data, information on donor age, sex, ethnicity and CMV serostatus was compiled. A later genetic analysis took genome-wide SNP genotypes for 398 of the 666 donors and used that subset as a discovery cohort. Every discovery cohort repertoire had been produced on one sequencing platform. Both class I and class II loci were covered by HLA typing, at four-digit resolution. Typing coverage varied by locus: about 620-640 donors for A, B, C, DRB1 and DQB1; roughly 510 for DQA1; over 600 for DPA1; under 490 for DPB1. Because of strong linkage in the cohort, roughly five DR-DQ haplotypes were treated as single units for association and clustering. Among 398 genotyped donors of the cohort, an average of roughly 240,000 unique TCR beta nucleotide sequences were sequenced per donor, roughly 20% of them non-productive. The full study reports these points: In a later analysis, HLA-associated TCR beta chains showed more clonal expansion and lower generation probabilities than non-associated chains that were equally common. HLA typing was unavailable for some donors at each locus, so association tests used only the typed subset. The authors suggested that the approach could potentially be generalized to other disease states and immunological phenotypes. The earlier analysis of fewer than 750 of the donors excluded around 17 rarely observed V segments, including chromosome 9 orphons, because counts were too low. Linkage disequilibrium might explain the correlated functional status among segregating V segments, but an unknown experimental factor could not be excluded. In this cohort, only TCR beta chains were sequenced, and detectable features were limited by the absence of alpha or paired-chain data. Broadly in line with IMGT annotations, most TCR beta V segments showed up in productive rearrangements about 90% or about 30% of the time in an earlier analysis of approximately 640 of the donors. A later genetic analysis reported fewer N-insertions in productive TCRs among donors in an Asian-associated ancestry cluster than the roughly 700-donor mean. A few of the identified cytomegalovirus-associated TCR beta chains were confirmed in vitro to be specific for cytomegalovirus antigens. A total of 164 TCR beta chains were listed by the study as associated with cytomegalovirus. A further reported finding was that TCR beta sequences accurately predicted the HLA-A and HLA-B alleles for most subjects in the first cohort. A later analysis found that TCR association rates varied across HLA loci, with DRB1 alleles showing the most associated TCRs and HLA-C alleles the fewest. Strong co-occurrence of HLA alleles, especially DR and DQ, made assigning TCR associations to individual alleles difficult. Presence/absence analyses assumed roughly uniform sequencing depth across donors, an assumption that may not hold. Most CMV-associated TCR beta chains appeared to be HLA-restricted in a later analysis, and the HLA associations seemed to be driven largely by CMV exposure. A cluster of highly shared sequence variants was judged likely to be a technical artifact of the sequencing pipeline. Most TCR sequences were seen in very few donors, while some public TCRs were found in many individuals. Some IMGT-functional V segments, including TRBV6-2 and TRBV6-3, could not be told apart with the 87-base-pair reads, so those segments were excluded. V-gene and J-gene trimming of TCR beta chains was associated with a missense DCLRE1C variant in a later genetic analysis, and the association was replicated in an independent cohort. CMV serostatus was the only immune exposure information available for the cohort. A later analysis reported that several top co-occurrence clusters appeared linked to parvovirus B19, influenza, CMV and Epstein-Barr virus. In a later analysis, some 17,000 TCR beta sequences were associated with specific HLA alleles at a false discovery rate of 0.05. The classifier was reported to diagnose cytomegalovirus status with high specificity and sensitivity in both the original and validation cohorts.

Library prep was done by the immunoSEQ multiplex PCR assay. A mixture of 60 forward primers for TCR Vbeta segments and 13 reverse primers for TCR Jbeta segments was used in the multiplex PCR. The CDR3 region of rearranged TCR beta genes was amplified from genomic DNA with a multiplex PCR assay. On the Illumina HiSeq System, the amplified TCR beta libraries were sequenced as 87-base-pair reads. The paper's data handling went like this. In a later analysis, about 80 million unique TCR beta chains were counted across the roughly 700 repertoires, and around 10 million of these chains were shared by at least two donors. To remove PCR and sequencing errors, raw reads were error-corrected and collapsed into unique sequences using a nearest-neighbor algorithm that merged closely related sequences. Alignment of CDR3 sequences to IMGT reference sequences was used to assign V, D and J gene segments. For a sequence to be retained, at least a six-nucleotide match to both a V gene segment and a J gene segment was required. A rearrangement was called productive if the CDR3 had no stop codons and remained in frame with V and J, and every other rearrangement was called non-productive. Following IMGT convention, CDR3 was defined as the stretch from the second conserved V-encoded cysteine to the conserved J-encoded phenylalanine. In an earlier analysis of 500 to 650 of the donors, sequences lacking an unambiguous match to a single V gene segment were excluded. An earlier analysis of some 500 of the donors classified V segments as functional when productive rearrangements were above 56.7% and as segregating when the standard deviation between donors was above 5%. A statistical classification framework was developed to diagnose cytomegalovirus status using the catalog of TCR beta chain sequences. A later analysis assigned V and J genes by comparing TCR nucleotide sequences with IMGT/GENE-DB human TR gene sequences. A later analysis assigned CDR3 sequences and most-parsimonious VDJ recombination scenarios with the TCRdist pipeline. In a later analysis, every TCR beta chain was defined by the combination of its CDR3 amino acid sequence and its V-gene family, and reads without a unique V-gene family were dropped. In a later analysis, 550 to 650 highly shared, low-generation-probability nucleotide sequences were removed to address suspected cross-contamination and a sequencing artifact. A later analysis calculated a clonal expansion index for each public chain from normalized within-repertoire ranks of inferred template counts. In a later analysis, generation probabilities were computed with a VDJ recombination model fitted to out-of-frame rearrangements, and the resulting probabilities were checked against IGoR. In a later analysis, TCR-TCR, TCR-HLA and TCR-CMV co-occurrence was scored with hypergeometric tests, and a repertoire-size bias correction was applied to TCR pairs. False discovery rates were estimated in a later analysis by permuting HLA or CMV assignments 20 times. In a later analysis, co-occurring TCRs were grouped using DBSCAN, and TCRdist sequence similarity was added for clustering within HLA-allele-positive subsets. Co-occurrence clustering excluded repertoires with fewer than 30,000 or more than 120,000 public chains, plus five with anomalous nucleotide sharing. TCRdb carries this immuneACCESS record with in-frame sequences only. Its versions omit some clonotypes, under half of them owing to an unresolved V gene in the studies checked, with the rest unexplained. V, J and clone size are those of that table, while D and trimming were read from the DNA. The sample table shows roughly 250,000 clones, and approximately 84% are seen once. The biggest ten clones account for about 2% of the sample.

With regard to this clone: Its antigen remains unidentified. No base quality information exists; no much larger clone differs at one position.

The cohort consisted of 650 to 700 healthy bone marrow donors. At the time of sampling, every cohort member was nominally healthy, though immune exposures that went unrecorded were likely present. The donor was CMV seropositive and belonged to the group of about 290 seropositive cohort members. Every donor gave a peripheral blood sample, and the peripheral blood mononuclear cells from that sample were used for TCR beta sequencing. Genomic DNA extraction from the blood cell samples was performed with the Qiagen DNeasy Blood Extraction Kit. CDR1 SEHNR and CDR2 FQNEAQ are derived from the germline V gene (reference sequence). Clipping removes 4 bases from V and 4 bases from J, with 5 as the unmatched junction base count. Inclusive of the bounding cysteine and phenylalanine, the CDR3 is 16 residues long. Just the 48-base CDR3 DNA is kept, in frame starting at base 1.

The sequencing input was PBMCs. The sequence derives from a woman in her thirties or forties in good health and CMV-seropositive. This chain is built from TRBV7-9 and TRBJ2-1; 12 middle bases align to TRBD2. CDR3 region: CASSSLAGGHYNEQFF. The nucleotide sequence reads TGTGCCAGCAGCTCCCTAGCGGGAGGGCATTACAATGAGCAGTTCTTC. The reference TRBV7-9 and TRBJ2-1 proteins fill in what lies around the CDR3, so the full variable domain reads DTGVSQNPRHKITKRGQNVTFRCDPISEHNRLYWYRQTLGQGPEFLTYFQNEAQLEKSRLLSDRFSAERPKGSFSTLEIQRTEQGDSAMYLCASSSLAGGHYNEQFFGPGTRLTVL.